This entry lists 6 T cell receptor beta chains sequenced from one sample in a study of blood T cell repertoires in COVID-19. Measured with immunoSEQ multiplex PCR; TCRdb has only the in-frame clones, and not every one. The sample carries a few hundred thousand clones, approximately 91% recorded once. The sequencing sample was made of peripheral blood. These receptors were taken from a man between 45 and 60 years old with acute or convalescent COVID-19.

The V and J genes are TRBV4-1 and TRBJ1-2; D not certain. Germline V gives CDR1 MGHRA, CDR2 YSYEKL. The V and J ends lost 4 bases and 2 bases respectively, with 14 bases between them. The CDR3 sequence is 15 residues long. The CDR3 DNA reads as TGCGCCAGCAGCCGAATCACGGGAAAGAACTATGGCTACACCTTC. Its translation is CASSRITGKNYGYTF.

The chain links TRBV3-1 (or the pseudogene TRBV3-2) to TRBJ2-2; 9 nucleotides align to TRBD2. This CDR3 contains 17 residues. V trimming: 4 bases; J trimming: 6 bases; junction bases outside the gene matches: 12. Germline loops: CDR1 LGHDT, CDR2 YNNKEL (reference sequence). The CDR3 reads CASSPLAGGARAGELFF. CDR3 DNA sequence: TGTGCCAGCAGCCCCCTTGCGGGGGGGGCTCGGGCCGGGGAGCTGTTTTTT.

The CDR3 DNA follows: TGTGCCATCAGTGAGTCAATCGGCGGACAGGGGGACTATAATTCACCCCTCCACTTT. Its translation: CAISESIGGQGDYNSPLHF. The genes are TRBV10-3 and TRBJ1-6; 10 bases are a match to TRBD1. The germline V gene has CDR1 ENHRY and CDR2 SYGVKD. The length of the CDR3 is 19 residues. V lost 0 bases and J lost 3; bases outside the gene matches: 8.

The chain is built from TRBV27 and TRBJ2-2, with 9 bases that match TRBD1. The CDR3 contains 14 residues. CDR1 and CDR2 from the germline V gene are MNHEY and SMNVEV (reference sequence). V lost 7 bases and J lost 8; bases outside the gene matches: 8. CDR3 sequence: CASTLQGASGELFF. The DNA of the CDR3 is TGTGCCAGCACCCTACAGGGGGCGTCGGGGGAGCTGTTTTTT.

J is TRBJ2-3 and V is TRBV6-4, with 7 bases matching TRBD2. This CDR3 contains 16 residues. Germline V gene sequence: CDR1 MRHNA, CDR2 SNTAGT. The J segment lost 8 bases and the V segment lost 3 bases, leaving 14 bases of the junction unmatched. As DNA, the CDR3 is TGTGCCAGCAGTGAGGCCCGAGCGGGGCGAACACTTACGCAGTATTTT. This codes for CASSEARAGRTLTQYF.

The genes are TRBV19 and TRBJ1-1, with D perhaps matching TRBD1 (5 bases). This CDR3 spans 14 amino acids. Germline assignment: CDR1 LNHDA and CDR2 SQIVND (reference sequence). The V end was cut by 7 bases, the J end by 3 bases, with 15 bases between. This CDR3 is CASIPHGGYTEAFF. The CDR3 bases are TGTGCCAGTATACCCCACGGGGGTTACACTGAAGCTTTCTTT.